This T cell receptor beta chain was recovered during a study of pediatric ulcerative colitis. For the study at large: Ulcerative colitis patients had pancolitis or left-sided colitis, with confirming histology. Study outcomes and limitations: Acute severe colitis showed lower rectal diversity from clonal expansions.

This clone came up a few times. Its antigen is still unknown. Trimming cost V 2 bases and J 1 base, with 7 bases left between them. Germline V gene sequence: CDR1 SGHRS, CDR2 YFSETQ. This CDR3 region has 13 residues. Sequencing depth was up to 500,000 reads per sample. Here immunoSEQ multiplex PCR was the method, and the copy in TCRdb shows in-frame clones only, minus some. The table shows tens of thousands of clones, with around 81% occurring only once. One to two pinch biopsies were taken from the rectum during colonoscopy. The gene calls are TRBV5-1 and TRBJ2-7; a weak D match, TRBD2 (5 bases). Sequences were obtained from gut tissue. This clonotype was sampled from a girl between 10 and 17 years old with moderate ulcerative colitis. The CDR3 sequence: CASSFGDSYEQYF. Written as DNA, the CDR3 is TGCGCCAGCAGCTTCGGGGATTCCTACGAGCAGTACTTC. The whole variable domain, remainder taken from reference TRBV5-1 and TRBJ2-7, is KAGVTQTPRYLIKTRGQQVTLSCSPISGHRSVSWYQQTPGQGLQFLFEYFSETQRNKGNFPGRFSGRQFSNSRSEMNVSTLELGDSALYLCASSFGDSYEQYFGPGTRLTVT.